A selection of T cell receptor beta chains follows, all from one sample in a study of blood T cell repertoires in COVID-19. Measured with immunoSEQ multiplex PCR; TCRdb has only the in-frame clones, and not every one. The table has over 250,000 clones, around nine tenths seen once. The material sequenced was peripheral blood. The receptors stem from a woman aged 70-85 years with COVID-19, enrolled during active disease. Each CDR3 is given with its conserved first and last residue. The order of the fields is D gene, J gene, V gene, CDR3 protein. A D gene is named only where the DNA matches it firmly.

TRBD2 TRBJ2-1 TRBV10-3 CAISELGGKDNEQFF
NA TRBJ1-6 TRBV30 CAWSVNRVGNSPLHF
NA TRBJ1-4 TRBV6-5 CASNLQGLDEKLFF
NA TRBJ2-3 TRBV27 CASSFAGSTDTQYF
NA TRBJ1-5 TRBV20-1 CSASLGGARGQPQHF
TRBD1 TRBJ1-2 TRBV28 CASRNTGGNYGYTF
NA TRBJ2-2 TRBV7-9 CASTLSENTGELFF
NA TRBJ1-1 TRBV2 CASPEQVGDTEAFF
TRBD1 TRBJ1-3 TRBV6-2/TRBV6-3 CASSVNRGVNTIYF
NA TRBJ1-4 TRBV9 CASSVGDTATNEKLFF
NA TRBJ1-2 TRBV24-1 CATSVGGYGYGYTF
NA TRBJ1-4 TRBV6-8 CASSYVGVGEKLFF
NA TRBJ2-2 TRBV5-6 CASSFRGLGGELFF
NA TRBJ2-1 TRBV11-3 CASSSRHRSSYNEQFF
NA TRBJ2-7 TRBV10-3 CAISEPGQEYEQYF
NA TRBJ2-1 TRBV5-1 CASSLLGPNEQFF
NA TRBJ2-5 TRBV10-3 CAISAELRRTQYF
TRBD1 TRBJ1-6 TRBV28 CASSLGQANSPLHF
NA TRBJ2-1 TRBV20-1 CSASPPNYYVGNEQFF
NA TRBJ1-1 TRBV5-4 CASSPLQTMNTEAFF
NA TRBJ2-2 TRBV7-3 CASSLRVVDSYTGELFF
NA TRBJ1-5 TRBV12-5 CASGLDSNQPQHF
NA TRBJ1-1 TRBV3-1/TRBV3-2 CASSQAGVGGTEAFF
TRBD1 TRBJ2-7 TRBV29-1 CSVGVRDRVYEQYF
NA TRBJ2-7 TRBV5-1 CASSFDSYSYEQYF
TRBD1 TRBJ1-2 TRBV6-5 CASRPGQNYGYTF
TRBD2 TRBJ2-5 TRBV29-1 CSVFGGGETQYF
TRBD2 TRBJ2-3 TRBV4-1 CASSLYSGSQGDTQYF
NA TRBJ1-2 TRBV9 CASSADRTTSLMRCTF
TRBD1 TRBJ1-5 TRBV5-3 CARSLIIKGQGQPQHF
TRBD1 TRBJ1-2 TRBV5-4 CASSQQQGVGYTF
NA TRBJ1-5 TRBV2 CASTDSPNQPQHF
NA TRBJ1-4 TRBV5-4 CASSNEGVDEKLFF
NA TRBJ1-1 TRBV6-1 CASSEVAGDEAFF
TRBD2 TRBJ2-1 TRBV29-1 CSVEMGLAGVLPGEQFF
NA TRBJ1-1 TRBV12-3/TRBV12-4 CASSSSVNTEAFF
NA TRBJ2-5 TRBV18 CASSREETQYF
TRBD2 TRBJ2-3 TRBV4-2 CASSQTSGRDTQYF
TRBD2 TRBJ2-3 TRBV27 CASSLSSGNADTQYF
TRBD1 TRBJ2-7 TRBV27 CASRRRTGEREQYF
TRBD1 TRBJ1-3 TRBV30 CAWGQGVDTIYF
TRBD1 TRBJ1-4 TRBV7-2 CASSLRQGAKLFF
NA TRBJ1-2 TRBV6-2/TRBV6-3 CASSFLGTNYGYTF
TRBD2 TRBJ2-7 TRBV5-1 CASRRTSGSSYEQYF
NA TRBJ1-2 TRBV10-3 CAISIRQAAGLGYTF
TRBD1 TRBJ1-2 TRBV14 CASSQNRGLYGYTF
NA TRBJ1-6 TRBV6-5 CASSYEENYNSPLHF
NA TRBJ1-1 TRBV29-1 CSVEVRVRAFF
NA TRBJ2-7 TRBV18 CASSPRVNSYEQYF
NA TRBJ1-1 TRBV14 CASSNKGMITEAFF
TRBD2 TRBJ2-7 TRBV9 CASSVGAGAYEQYF
NA TRBJ2-1 TRBV5-1 CASSTGGTIDEQFF
NA TRBJ1-1 TRBV30 CAWSVQQIQAFF